The 18 T cell receptor beta chains listed next were all sequenced from one sample in a study of blood T cell repertoires in COVID-19. Generated by immunoSEQ multiplex PCR, the TCRdb table keeps only in-frame clones and is missing some. The profile covers 30,000 to 50,000 clones, with roughly 82% appearing a single time and about 14% taken by the ten largest. Sequencing was performed on peripheral blood. These receptors originate from a man between 45 and 60 years old with active or convalescent COVID-19.

This clone was recorded only once. V and J are TRBV7-8 and TRBJ2-7; 9 bases align to TRBD1. Trimming removed 5 bases from V and 2 bases from J; junction bases left unmatched: 4. Germline CDR1 reads SGHVS; CDR2 reads FQNEAQ. This CDR3 contains 14 residues. In nucleotides, the CDR3 is TGTGCCAGCAGCCTACAGGGGGCTACCTACGAGCAGTACTTC. Its translation is CASSLQGATYEQYF. The full variable domain, rest sourced from reference TRBV7-8 and TRBJ2-7, is GAGVSQSPRYKVAKRGQDVALRCDPISGHVSLFWYQQALGQGPEFLTYFQNEAQLDKSGLPSDRFFAERPEGSVSTLKIQRTQQEDSAVYLCASSLQGATYEQYFGPGTRLTVT.

This sequence joins TRBV19 and TRBJ2-3, with 10 positions matching TRBD2. The V and J ends lost 2 bases and 4 bases, in that order; junction bases with no gene match: 3. Germline CDR1 LNHDA, CDR2 SQIVND (reference sequence). The CDR3 spans 15 residues. CDR3 protein: CASSIPSGGADTQYF. DNA for the CDR3: TGTGCCAGTAGTATACCGAGCGGGGGGGCAGATACGCAGTATTTT.

By share, this clone counts as medium-sized. Written as DNA, the CDR3 is TGTGCCAGCAGCTTACACGACAGGGGGCTGGGCACTGAAGCTTTCTTT. Translated: CASSLHDRGLGTEAFF. The rearrangement joins TRBV7-9 to TRBJ1-1; the match to TRBD1 covers 10 bases. Looked up from germline, CDR1 is SEHNR and CDR2 is FQNEAQ (reference sequence). The CDR3 is made up of 16 amino acids. V lost 2 bases to trimming and J lost 4 bases; unmatched junction nucleotides: 7.

The chain uses TRBV4-1 and TRBJ2-3; 7 bases are a match to TRBD1. CDR3 size: 16 residues. Unmatched junction bases numbered 16, after V lost 8 bases and J lost 5 bases. The germline CDR1 and CDR2 sequences are MGHRA and YSYEKL. The CDR3 loop is CASGDEYRGRGDTQYF. The DNA for the CDR3 is TGCGCCAGCGGGGACGAATACAGGGGCCGGGGAGATACGCAGTATTTT.

This chain links TRBV4-2 with TRBJ2-3; D is unresolved. The CDR3 runs to 17 residues. V lost 4 bases, J lost 2 bases, and 19 bases lay in between. Germline V lookup: CDR1 LGHNA, CDR2 YNFKEQ. This chain's CDR3 is CASSPAWRSTLTDTQYF. CDR3 DNA sequence: TGTGCCAGCAGCCCAGCGTGGAGATCAACCCTCACAGATACGCAGTATTTT.

The gene calls are TRBV11-2 and TRBJ2-3, with D maybe TRBD2 (5 bases). The CDR3 covers 16 residues. Per germline, CDR1 SGHAT and CDR2 FQNNGV. V was trimmed by 1 base and J by 3 bases, leaving 14 bases between them. The CDR3 nucleotides are TGTGCCAGCAGCTTAGGAGGGAATCGAGGTACAGATACGCAGTATTTT. Translated: CASSLGGNRGTDTQYF.

This clone was recorded a few times. V gene TRBV6-5 combines with J gene TRBJ1-2; D might be TRBD1 (6 bases). The V gene lost 4 bases and the J gene lost 2 bases, with 8 bases spanning the gap. This CDR3 has 13 amino acids. The germline CDR1 and CDR2 sequences are MNHEY and SVGAGI. The CDR3 DNA sequence: TGTGCCAGCAGTTCAACAGGGAACTATGGCTACACCTTC. It translates to CASSSTGNYGYTF.

The chain couples TRBV10-3 to TRBJ1-6; TRBD1 is a possible D gene (5 bases). Germline V gene sequence: CDR1 ENHRY, CDR2 SYGVKD. The CDR3 covers 20 residues. The V end lost 5 bases, the J end lost 0 bases, and 23 bases lay between the germline ends. DNA of the CDR3: TGTGCCATCAGTAATCGGATGGGACTCCAAGGACCCTCCTATAATTCACCCCTCCACTTT. Translating gives CAISNRMGLQGPSYNSPLHF.

This clone is termed medium-sized. The genes are TRBV27 and TRBJ1-3; tentatively, D is TRBD1 (5 bases). Germline assignment: CDR1 MNHEY and CDR2 SMNVEV (reference sequence). V lost 1 base, J lost 1 base, and 8 bases lay in between. This CDR3 comprises 15 residues. The CDR3 nucleotides are TGTGCCAGCAGTTTATATGGGGCTTCTGGAAACACCATATATTTT. Amino acids: CASSLYGASGNTIYF.

The chain joins TRBV5-1 to TRBJ2-7; 7 bases fit TRBD2. Germline V gene sequence: CDR1 SGHRS, CDR2 YFSETQ. Trimming removed 6 bases from V and 5 bases from J; junction bases left unmatched: 11. This CDR3 has 14 residues. The CDR3 nucleotides read TGCGCCAGCACCACCGGGACTAAGGGTGACGAGCAGTACTTC. Residues: CASTTGTKGDEQYF.

The rearrangement links TRBV5-1 to TRBJ1-2; the D gene is possibly TRBD1 (5 bases). The CDR3 loop spans 16 amino acids. V was trimmed by 4 bases and J by 4 bases, leaving 20 bases between them. CDR1 is SGHRS, CDR2 YFSETQ, per germline. The CDR3 coding sequence is TGCGCCAGCAGCCCTGGGACGACGGGAGGTAGCTATGGCTACACCTTC. Translated: CASSPGTTGGSYGYTF.

This chain joins TRBV20-1 and TRBJ2-7; D remains ambiguous. Germline V CDR1 and CDR2: DFQATT, SNEGSKA (reference sequence). V lost 3 bases and J lost 0, with 12 bases in between. The CDR3 extends over 14 amino acids. The CDR3 nucleotides read TGCAGTGCTAGTGGCACGATAGACTCCTACGAGCAGTACTTC. Its protein product is CSASGTIDSYEQYF.

CDR3 sequence: CASSLALTSGGAETQYF. CDR3 nucleotide sequence: TGTGCCAGCAGCTTGGCCCTGACTAGCGGGGGGGCAGAGACCCAGTACTTC. This chain links TRBV5-4 with TRBJ2-5; 14 positions match TRBD2. With 0 bases clipped from V and 4 bases from J, the junction kept 5 bases outside the gene matches. This CDR3 contains 17 residues. Germline V gene data show CDR1 as SGHNT and CDR2 as YYREEE (reference sequence). Drawing the rest from reference TRBV5-4 and TRBJ2-5, the complete variable domain is ETGVTQSPTHLIKTRGQQVTLRCSSQSGHNTVSWYQQALGQGPQFIFQYYREEENGRGNFPPRFSGLQFPNYSSELNVNALELDDSALYLCASSLALTSGGAETQYFGPGTRLLVL.

This clone was counted once. The rearrangement uses TRBV21-1 and TRBJ2-7; the table assigns TRBD1, which was not confirmed against the DNA. TRBV21-1 is given as a pseudogene. The CDR3 totals 15 residues. Here the CDR3 DNA reads TGTGCCAGCAGCAAGCCCCTGGGACAGGGCTACGAGCAGTACTTC. This translates into CASSKPLGQGYEQYF.

This sequence joins TRBV7-2 and TRBJ2-7; weak D call: TRBD2 (6 bases). CDR3 length equals 16 residues. Germline CDR1 SGHTA, CDR2 FQGNSA. V gave up 2 bases and J gave up 6 bases, with 20 bases separating them. The CDR3 loop is CASSLSPRGSAREQYF. The DNA for the CDR3 is TGTGCCAGCAGCTTATCTCCCCGGGGGAGCGCACGCGAGCAGTACTTC.

V and J are TRBV7-7 and TRBJ2-5, with D possibly being TRBD1 (6 bases). Germline V lookup: CDR1 SSHAT, CDR2 FNYEAQ (reference sequence). The CDR3 extends over 15 amino acids. With 9 bases removed from V and 5 bases from J, the gap between germline ends came to 22 bases. The CDR3 coding sequence is TGTGCCAGTTCTCAACAGGGTATTAGTTGGGAGACCCAGTACTTC. This translates into CASSQQGISWETQYF.

The chain links TRBV14 to TRBJ1-2, with D uncertain. V shed 1 base and J shed 5 bases, with 11 bases lying between them. The CDR3 covers 14 residues. The V gene's germline CDR1 is SGHDN and CDR2 FVKESK. DNA of the CDR3: TGTGCCAGCAGCCAAGGGTCCCGTCGGTATGGCTACACCTTC. This sequence encodes CASSQGSRRYGYTF.

This clone was seen more than once but under ten times. V and J are TRBV30 and TRBJ1-2; TRBD1 agrees at 11 bases. The V segment lost 5 bases and the J segment 6 bases; nucleotides outside the gene matches: 5. The CDR3 runs 13 residues. Germline CDR1 reads GTSNPN; CDR2 reads SVGIG (reference sequence). The CDR3 reads CAWGQGAHDGYTF. CDR3 nucleotide sequence: TGTGCCTGGGGACAGGGGGCGCATGATGGCTACACCTTC.